These 28 T cell receptor beta chains originate from one sample sequenced in a study of T cell changes during pregnancy in multiple sclerosis. This table comes from immunoSEQ multiplex PCR, and its TCRdb copy is limited to in-frame clones, with some not included. This table holds about 77,000 clones, around nine tenths found once. The specimen comprised peripheral blood, sampled before pregnancy. The origin of the receptors is a female donor with multiple sclerosis, enrolled in a pregnancy study.

The chain employs TRBV2 and TRBJ2-6; the D is unclear. CDR3 length equals 12 residues. Germline V lookup: CDR1 SNHLY, CDR2 FYNNEI. Trimming removed 7 bases at V and 2 bases at J, with 3 bases between. Written as DNA, the CDR3 is TGTGCCAGCACGGCTGGGGCCAACGTCCTGACTTTC. Amino acid sequence: CASTAGANVLTF.

This clone was seen a few times. The rearrangement uses TRBV10-2 and TRBJ2-1; TRBD2 aligns across 8 bases. This CDR3 is 14 amino acids long. Germline V gene lookup returns CDR1 WSHSY and CDR2 SAAADI. The trim removed 2 bases at V and 8 bases at J, leaving 5 bases unmatched. CDR3 nucleotides: TGCGCCAGCAGTGAGCGGGGGGGCCGCGATGAGCAGTTCTTC. It translates to CASSERGGRDEQFF.

The chain uses TRBV29-1 and TRBJ1-1; 8 bases agree with TRBD1. There are 12 residues in the CDR3. With 5 bases clipped from V and 4 bases from J, the junction kept 3 bases outside the gene matches. Germline lookup yields CDR1 SQVTM and CDR2 ANQGSEA. CDR3 DNA: TGCAGCGTTTCAGGGGGCGGCACTGAAGCTTTCTTT. Amino acids: CSVSGGGTEAFF.

The chain combines TRBV11-1 with TRBJ2-7; TRBD1 matches 8 bases. The V gene end was trimmed by 5 bases and the J gene end by 2 bases; junction bases not matched to a gene: 8. The V gene's germline CDR1 is SGHAT and CDR2 FQDESV (reference sequence). The CDR3 is 15 residues long. The CDR3 reads CASSENQGQAYEQYF. The CDR3 coding sequence is TGTGCCAGCAGCGAAAACCAGGGACAGGCCTACGAGCAGTACTTC.

This rearrangement joins TRBV10-3 to TRBJ2-1; TRBD1 agrees at 10 bases. V shed 2 bases and J 9 bases; nucleotides not matched to a gene: 10. Per the germline V gene, CDR1 is ENHRY and CDR2 is SYGVKD. The CDR3 sequence is 16 residues long. This CDR3 is CAISETGTGERGEQFF. CDR3 nucleotides: TGTGCCATCAGTGAGACCGGGACAGGGGAGAGGGGTGAGCAGTTCTTC.

The chain is built from TRBV29-1 and TRBJ2-3, with 9 bases aligning to TRBD2. The CDR3 length is 17 residues. The germline CDR1 and CDR2 sequences are SQVTM and ANQGSEA. After removal of 5 bases from V and 2 bases from J, the junction contained 14 bases not matched to a gene. The CDR3 loop reads CSVSWGRVAGATDTQYF. In nucleotides, the CDR3 is TGCAGCGTTTCCTGGGGGAGGGTAGCGGGGGCCACAGATACGCAGTATTTT.

V gene TRBV9 combines with J gene TRBJ2-2; TRBD2 might be the D (6 bases). Germline assignment: CDR1 SGDLS and CDR2 YYNGEE. The CDR3 has 14 residues. The V gene lost 2 bases and the J gene lost 1 base, with 6 bases spanning the gap. For the CDR3, the DNA is TGTGCCAGCAGCGTCGGGGGGAACACCGGGGAGCTGTTTTTT. As protein: CASSVGGNTGELFF.

The chain has TRBV9 and TRBJ2-5; 8 bases are shared with TRBD2. This CDR3 is 17 amino acids long. V lost 4 bases to trimming and J lost 5 bases; unmatched junction nucleotides: 16. CDR1 is SGDLS and CDR2 is YYNGEE in the germline V gene. In nucleotides, the CDR3 is TGTGCCAGCAGCTTAACCTCTAGAGGGACTAGAGGGGAGACCCAGTACTTC. Translating gives CASSLTSRGTRGETQYF.

This chain connects TRBV23-1 to TRBJ1-4, with 7 nucleotides matching TRBD1. TRBV23-1 is filed as an ORF, its function uncertain. The CDR3 loop spans 16 amino acids. V trimming: 4 bases; J trimming: 2 bases; junction bases outside the gene matches: 7. CDR3 residues: CASSPRGRGTNEKLFF. The CDR3 bases are TGCGCCAGCAGTCCCAGGGGGAGAGGCACTAATGAAAAACTGTTTTTT.

The chain uses TRBV5-1 and TRBJ2-1; no reliable D call. With 0 bases removed from V and 10 bases from J, the gap between germline ends came to 14 bases. This CDR3 is 14 amino acids long. In germline, CDR1 is SGHRS, CDR2 YFSETQ. The CDR3 reads CASSLAFATLEQFF. DNA of the CDR3: TGCGCCAGCAGCTTGGCCTTCGCTACCCTCGAGCAGTTCTTC.

The V call is TRBV11-2, the J call TRBJ1-4; 10 bases are shared with TRBD1. CDR1 is SGHAT, CDR2 FQNNGV, per germline. V lost 5 bases to trimming and J lost 7 bases; unmatched junction nucleotides: 4. The CDR3 sequence is 14 residues long. The CDR3 sequence is CASSQTGGVEKLFF. The CDR3 nucleotides read TGTGCCAGCAGCCAGACAGGGGGCGTTGAAAAACTGTTTTTT.

The CDR3 DNA is TGTGCCAGCAGCGGGGGACAGAATGAAAAACTGTTTTTT. As protein: CASSGGQNEKLFF. The chain is built from TRBV5-6 and TRBJ1-4; 7 bases agree with TRBD1. Germline trimming cut 4 bases from V and 5 bases from J; bases unmatched to any gene: 2. Per germline, CDR1 SGHDT and CDR2 YYEEEE. The CDR3 loop spans 13 amino acids.

The V and J genes are TRBV7-2 and TRBJ2-1, with TRBD1 identical over 8 bases. CDR3 length: 13 residues. Per the germline V gene, CDR1 is SGHTA and CDR2 is FQGNSA. V was clipped by 4 bases and J by 6 bases; unmatched bases: 2. DNA of the CDR3: TGTGCCAGCAGCTCGACAGGGGTCAATGAGCAGTTCTTC. Translation gives CASSSTGVNEQFF.

This chain uses TRBV28 with TRBJ2-7; no clear D gene. The CDR3 is made up of 13 amino acids. V was pared by 6 bases and J by 5 bases, with 14 bases between. Germline values: CDR1 MDHEN, CDR2 SYDVKM. CDR3 sequence (DNA): TGTGCCAGCAGAGAGCGCCTGTCCGACGAGCAGTACTTC. It translates to CASRERLSDEQYF.

V usage is TRBV19 and J usage is TRBJ2-1; a possible D gene is TRBD1 (6 bases). Per germline, CDR1 LNHDA and CDR2 SQIVND (reference sequence). Deletions cut 1 base from V and 4 bases from J, with 11 bases between. The length of the CDR3 is 15 residues. The CDR3 loop is CASSIGGPWYNEQFF. The DNA of the CDR3 is TGTGCCAGTAGTATAGGGGGGCCCTGGTACAATGAGCAGTTCTTC. The full variable domain, rest sourced from reference TRBV19 and TRBJ2-1, is DGGITQSPKYLFRKEGQNVTLSCEQNLNHDAMYWYRQDPGQGLRLIYYSQIVNDFQKGDIAEGYSVSREKKESFPLTVTSAQKNPTAFYLCASSIGGPWYNEQFFGPGTRLTVL.

V usage is TRBV28 and J usage is TRBJ1-2, with D uncertain. Trimming left V 1 base short and J 5 bases short, with 11 bases between. Germline values: CDR1 MDHEN, CDR2 SYDVKM. The CDR3 length is 14 residues. Written as DNA, the CDR3 is TGTGCCAGCAGTTTATCGGGAGGTGGATATGGCTACACCTTC. Amino acid sequence: CASSLSGGGYGYTF.

This rearrangement joins TRBV18 to TRBJ1-6, with 8 bases lining up with TRBD1. This CDR3 region has 17 residues. J was trimmed by 6 bases and V by 3 bases; bases with no gene match: 10. CDR1 and CDR2 from the germline V gene are KGHSH and LQKENI. This chain's CDR3 is CASSPLAGGLGNSPLHF. The CDR3, as DNA: TGTGCCAGCTCACCCCTAGCAGGGGGCCTTGGTAATTCACCCCTCCACTTT.

The chain is built from TRBV5-4 and TRBJ1-3, with TRBD1 matching 7 bases. The CDR3 totals 15 residues. J lost 0 bases, V lost 5 bases, and 5 bases had no gene match. Germline loops: CDR1 SGHNT, CDR2 YYREEE (reference sequence). The CDR3 bases are TGTGCCAGCAGGGCCGACAGGGCCTCTGGAAACACCATATATTTT. This encodes CASRADRASGNTIYF.

The chain links TRBV2 to TRBJ2-6, with TRBD1 matching 9 bases. The CDR3 length is 16 residues. Trimming cost V 3 bases and J 2 bases; bases outside gene matches: 2. Germline CDR1 is SNHLY and CDR2 is FYNNEI. The CDR3 loop is CASSETGGAGANVLTF. The CDR3 DNA reads as TGTGCCAGCAGTGAGACAGGGGGGGCTGGGGCCAACGTCCTGACTTTC.

The rearrangement joins TRBV7-9 to TRBJ2-5, with TRBD2 matching 11 bases. Germline V gene sequence: CDR1 SEHNR, CDR2 FQNEAQ (reference sequence). The trim removed 4 bases at V and 4 bases at J, leaving 5 bases unmatched. The length of the CDR3 is 15 residues. The CDR3 DNA follows: TGTGCCAGCAGCTCCTCGCTAGCGGGGGGAGAGACCCAGTACTTC. This encodes CASSSSLAGGETQYF.

The chain links TRBV16 to TRBJ1-5; 8 nucleotides line up with TRBD1. Germline V lookup: CDR1 KGHSY, CDR2 FQNENV. After removal of 4 bases from V and 7 bases from J, the junction contained 3 bases not matched to a gene. The CDR3 loop spans 13 amino acids. The CDR3 sequence: CASSPDREQPQHF. The CDR3 DNA follows: TGTGCCAGCAGCCCGGACAGGGAACAGCCCCAGCATTTT. The entire variable domain, with the rest obtained from reference TRBV16 and TRBJ1-5, is as follows: GEEVAQTPKHLVRGEGQKAKLYCAPIKGHSYVFWYQQVLKNEFKFLISFQNENVFDETGMPKERFSAKCLPNSPCSLEIQATKLEDSAVYFCASSPDREQPQHFGDGTRLSIL.

The rearrangement uses TRBV11-2 and TRBJ1-3; D gene ambiguous. V lost 1 base, J lost 2 bases, and 9 bases lay in between. Germline CDR1 reads SGHAT; CDR2 reads FQNNGV. CDR3 size: 15 residues. In DNA form, the CDR3 reads TGTGCCAGCAGCTTAGTGCCGACACCTGGAAACACCATATATTTT. Translating it yields CASSLVPTPGNTIYF.

This sequence joins TRBV18 and TRBJ1-4, with D possibly matching TRBD1 (5 bases). Germline V gene sequence: CDR1 KGHSH, CDR2 LQKENI. The CDR3 is 15 amino acids. Trimming cost V 2 bases and J 7 bases, with 14 bases left between them. The CDR3 DNA is TGTGCCAGCTCACCAATGGGGGGTTTGGTTGAAAAACTGTTTTTT. Encoded protein: CASSPMGGLVEKLFF.

The CDR3 loop is CASSPRSLDRSNQPQHF. The CDR3 region has the DNA TGTGCCAGCTCACCAAGGTCTCTGGACAGAAGCAATCAGCCCCAGCATTTT. The chain uses TRBV18 and TRBJ1-5; possibly TRBD1 for D (6 bases). The CDR3 loop spans 17 amino acids. Trimming cost V 2 bases and J 1 base, with 15 bases left between them. The germline gives CDR1 KGHSH, CDR2 LQKENI.

V is TRBV21-1 and J is TRBJ1-1; TRBD1, the table's D call, lacks a check against the DNA. TRBV21-1 is annotated as a pseudogene. There are 14 residues in the CDR3. The CDR3 nucleotides are TGTGCCAGCACGCCAGGGTGTTCGAACACTGAAGCTTTCTTT. It specifies CASTPGCSNTEAFF.

The genes are TRBV28 and TRBJ2-7; 7 bases are a match to TRBD2. Germline V gene lookup returns CDR1 MDHEN and CDR2 SYDVKM. V lost 2 bases to trimming and J lost 13 bases; unmatched junction nucleotides: 8. This CDR3 has 12 amino acids. Here the CDR3 reads CASSLRGSGAYF. The CDR3 bases are TGTGCCAGCAGTTTAAGAGGGAGCGGGGCCTACTTC. The entire variable domain, with the rest obtained from reference TRBV28 and TRBJ2-7, is as follows: DVKVTQSSRYLVKRTGEKVFLECVQDMDHENMFWYRQDPGLGLRLIYFSYDVKMKEKGDIPEGYSVSREKKERFSLILESASTNQTSMYLCASSLRGSGAYFGPGTRLTVT.

This chain uses TRBV5-1 with TRBJ2-6; tentatively, D is TRBD2 (5 bases). Trimming removed 0 bases from V and 4 bases from J, with 11 bases in between. The CDR3 totals 16 residues. The germline CDR1 and CDR2 sequences are SGHRS and YFSETQ. The CDR3 spells CASSLVIGVGANVLTF. In DNA, the CDR3 is TGCGCCAGCAGCTTGGTCATCGGGGTCGGGGCCAACGTCCTGACTTTC.

The V gene is TRBV7-2, the J gene TRBJ2-1, with 8 bases fitting TRBD1. Losses at the gene ends were 3 bases for V and 10 bases for J; bases not matched to a gene: 8. The CDR3 is 14 residues long. Germline CDR1 is SGHTA and CDR2 is FQGNSA. The CDR3 region has the DNA TGTGCCAGCAGCTTCAGGGGGCTAGCGATAGAGCAGTTCTTC. Translated: CASSFRGLAIEQFF.